This TCR beta chain was recovered during a study of shared clonotypes between healthy human individuals. This CDR3 has 12 residues. Germline V gene sequence: CDR1 MNHNS, CDR2 SASEGT. V lost 10 bases and J lost 4, with 14 bases in between. The authors sequenced unsorted PBMC DNA on ten immunoSEQ deep assay plates. Using immunoSEQ multiplex PCR, the repertoire was profiled, and TCRdb retains in-frame clones only, with some absent. The sample records some 470,000 clones, 70% to 80% being singletons. Only a few counts were recorded for this clone. This chain links TRBV6-1 with TRBJ2-7; D possibly corresponds to TRBD2 (6 bases). The origin of this receptor is a woman in her 40s in good health. Some clones in this sample may be carry-over from other donors' samples. Sequences were obtained from PBMCs. DNA for the CDR3: TGTGCCACACCCGGGAGTCAATACGAGCAGTACTTC. It specifies CATPGSQYEQYF.